The 12 T cell receptor beta chains below all came from one sample that was sequenced in a study of metastatic and nonmetastatic thyroid tumors (dated by TCRdb to between 2020 and 2021). Libraries came from PCR. Instrument on record: Illumina HiSeq 4000. TCRdb reprocessing: public reads trimmed at Q25 with fastp, clones called with MiXCR, in-frame beta chains kept. The sample has 50,000 or so clones on record, more than 20% of them singletons. Around 3% of the sample is held by the ten biggest clonotypes. Before undergoing thyroid surgery, none of the patients had been given any kind of treatment. The specimen was blood. These receptor sequences come from a male donor with papillary thyroid cancer or a benign thyroid nodule (not recorded which). Some clones in this sample may be carry-over from other donors' samples.

Of note for this clone: Germline and junction disagree at one end, which may indicate a read error. The chain joins TRBV18 to TRBJ2-1, with 10 bases lining up with TRBD1. The CDR3 extends over 16 amino acids. Germline V gives CDR1 KGHSH, CDR2 LQKENI. CDR3 region: CTSSQWDRGTYNEQFF. The CDR3 DNA follows: TGTACCAGCTCACAGTGGGACAGGGGAACCTACAATGAGCAGTTCTTC.

This clone is medium-sized by share. The CDR3 sequence is CASSADQGGVQPQHF. CDR3 DNA: TGTGCCAGCAGTGCCGACCAGGGTGGGGTTCAGCCCCAGCATTTT. The chain uses TRBV6-1 and TRBJ1-5; a weak D match, TRBD1 (5 bases). The germline V gene encodes CDR1 MNHNS and CDR2 SASEGT. This CDR3 comprises 15 residues. V lost 4 bases and J 6 bases, leaving 16 bases between the germline ends.

This clone is classed as medium-sized. The chain is built from TRBV6-1 and TRBJ2-7, with 14 bases lining up with TRBD2. The ends lost 6 bases at V and 7 bases at J; junction bases unmatched: 8. CDR1 and CDR2 from the germline V gene are MNHNS and SASEGT. This CDR3 is 15 amino acids long. In DNA, the CDR3 is TGTGCCAGCAGCAGACTAGCGGGAGGGGACCTGGAGCAGTACTTC. It yields the protein CASSRLAGGDLEQYF.

This clone is termed medium-sized. The CDR3: CAWRPRQVNEKLFF. The CDR3 coding sequence is TGTGCCTGGAGGCCGAGACAAGTTAATGAAAAACTGTTTTTT. The V and J genes are TRBV30 and TRBJ1-4; no clear D. V lost 3 bases and J 4 bases, leaving 12 bases between the germline ends. The CDR3 runs to 14 residues. Germline CDR1 is GTSNPN and CDR2 is SVGIG (reference sequence). Full variable domain (remainder filled in from reference TRBV30 and TRBJ1-4): SQTIHQWPATLVQPVGSPLSLECTVEGTSNPNLYWYRQAAGRGLQLLFYSVGIGQISSEVPQNLSASRPQDRQFILSSKKLLLSDSGFYLCAWRPRQVNEKLFFGSGTQLSVL.

This clone appeared many times. This rearrangement joins TRBV28 to TRBJ1-2, with no clear D. V lost 6 bases and J lost 4, with 18 bases in between. The CDR3 covers 15 residues. Germline V gene data show CDR1 as MDHEN and CDR2 as SYDVKM. In nucleotides, the CDR3 is TGTGCCAGCAGAAGTCGAAGGGCGACAATCTATGGCTACACCTTC. This codes for CASRSRRATIYGYTF.

This clone was detected ten times or more. Other DNA sequences in the same sample also yield this CDR3. The V call is TRBV3-1, the J call TRBJ1-1, with D maybe TRBD1 (5 bases). The CDR3 is 18 residues long. Trimming left V 0 bases short and J 2 bases short, with 19 bases between. The V gene's germline CDR1 is LGHDT and CDR2 YNNKEL (reference sequence). This CDR3 reads CASSQEGVGGKANTEAFF. The CDR3 bases are TGTGCCAGCAGCCAAGAGGGGGTAGGTGGGAAAGCCAACACTGAAGCTTTCTTT.

This clone was seen ten or more times. The rearrangement uses TRBV19 and TRBJ2-1; D ambiguous. V lost 3 bases and J lost 9, with 15 bases in between. Germline CDR1 is LNHDA and CDR2 is SQIVND (reference sequence). This CDR3 contains 14 residues. The CDR3 DNA reads TGTGCCAGTAGTATCCTTGTGGCTTCGGTTGAGCAGTTCTTC. Its protein product is CASSILVASVEQFF.

This clone occurred many times. The rearrangement joins TRBV7-9 to TRBJ2-5; D tentatively reads TRBD1 or TRBD2 (5 bases each). Germline V lookup: CDR1 SEHNR, CDR2 FQNEAQ (reference sequence). The CDR3 length is 15 residues. Trimming pared 5 bases from V and 5 bases from J, leaving 18 bases between. The CDR3 here is CASSPRGGAGETQYF. Written as DNA, the CDR3 is TGTGCCAGCAGCCCCCGGGGTGGGGCCGGGGAGACCCAGTACTTC. Together with reference TRBV7-9 and TRBJ2-5, the CDR3 gives the full variable domain: DTGVSQNPRHKITKRGQNVTFRCDPISEHNRLYWYRQTLGQGPEFLTYFQNEAQLEKSRLLSDRFSAERPKGSFSTLEIQRTEQGDSAMYLCASSPRGGAGETQYFGPGTRLLVL.

This clone was counted many times. The CDR3 is CASISAGGYNEQFF. CDR3 sequence (DNA): TGTGCCAGCATCTCAGCGGGAGGTTACAATGAGCAGTTCTTC. The chain is built from TRBV25-1 and TRBJ2-1, with 9 bases matching TRBD2. CDR1 and CDR2 from the germline V gene are MGHDK and SYGVNS. The V gene end was trimmed by 7 bases and the J gene end by 4 bases; junction bases not matched to a gene: 5. The CDR3 runs to 14 residues. Using reference TRBV25-1 and TRBJ2-1 for the parts outside the CDR3, the full variable domain is EADIYQTPRYLVIGTGKKITLECSQTMGHDKMYWYQQDPGMELHLIHYSYGVNSTEKGDLSSESTVSRIRTEHFPLTLESARPSHTSQYLCASISAGGYNEQFFGPGTRLTVL.

This clone was recorded many times. The chain recombines TRBV5-1 with TRBJ2-6; D possibly uses TRBD1 or TRBD2 (5 bases each). The germline CDR1 and CDR2 sequences are SGHRS and YFSETQ. The CDR3 extends over 15 amino acids. Deletions cut 2 bases from V and 7 bases from J, with 13 bases between. CDR3 loop: CASSLPGLGANVLTF. CDR3 in DNA: TGCGCCAGCAGCTTACCGGGGCTCGGAGCCAACGTCCTGACTTTC.

The rearrangement uses TRBV20-1 and TRBJ2-7; 7 bases map to TRBD1. J gave up 6 bases and V 5 bases, and 10 bases lay outside the gene matches. The CDR3 has 13 amino acids. Germline CDR1 DFQATT, CDR2 SNEGSKA (reference sequence). The CDR3 coding sequence is TGCAGTGCTGACAGGGATATCTTGGGCGAGCAGTACTTC. Its protein is CSADRDILGEQYF.

This chain connects TRBV7-8 to TRBJ2-3; no firm D call. CDR1 is SGHVS, CDR2 FQNEAQ, per germline. CDR3 length equals 16 residues. V was trimmed by 2 bases and J by 4 bases, leaving 16 bases between them. The CDR3 protein is CASSLCLTLLPDTQYF. In DNA, the CDR3 is TGTGCCAGCAGCTTATGTCTGACTTTGTTGCCAGATACGCAGTATTTT. Filled out from reference TRBV7-8 and TRBJ2-3, the complete variable domain reads GAGVSQSPRYKVAKRGQDVALRCDPISGHVSLFWYQQALGQGPEFLTYFQNEAQLDKSGLPSDRFFAERPEGSVSTLKIQRTQQEDSAVYLCASSLCLTLLPDTQYFGPGTRLTVL.